The T cell receptor beta chain under discussion was sequenced for a study of T cells after posttransplantation cyclophosphamide (dated by TCRdb to between 2015 and 2016). Broadly, across the study: Using TRB sequencing, the study followed how the T cell repertoire rebuilt after myeloablative bone marrow transplantation with posttransplantation cyclophosphamide given as GVHD prophylaxis. Antigen receptor sequencing was done on samples from over 30 PTCy-treated patients and from over 15 related bone marrow donors of those patients. Blood from all 34 PTCy patients who had 1-year posttransplant specimens underwent TRB sequencing. In 3 patients, up to roughly 3 additional blood samples taken between 2 and 5.2 years after transplant also underwent TRB sequencing, as did pretransplant blood from a handful of patients. Because TRA and TRB clonality correlated tightly in roughly 10 samples, the subsequent TCR analyses were limited to TRB only. Public TRB sequences were searched against a database of over 3,500 sequences associated with responses to pathogens, tumor antigens, self-antigens and alloantigens. Overall study outcomes, separate from this receptor: At 1-2 months, donor-recipient similarity was low but rose over the first year, and the later blood repertoires were often dominated by donor CD8+ memory clones. The TRB repertoires of T cells infiltrating skin or GI tract showed only limited overlap with the TRB repertoires of T cells in blood. Across roughly 40 patients, recipient CMV seropositivity and CMV reactivation were highly associated with TRB clonality; PTCy diversity was similar to CNI/methotrexate controls.

Related bone marrow donors provided peripheral blood samples on the day of marrow donation. Peripheral blood and bone marrow mononuclear cells were isolated by Ficoll-Hypaque density centrifugation and were cryopreserved. This clone was counted many times. The clone's antigen remains unknown. Base qualities are missing; no much larger clone stands one base away. TRB sequencing was run on genomic DNA with either the immunoSEQ assay at survey resolution or the hsTCRB kit. Concerning the study's data processing: The immunoSEQ software handled initial read processing, and the LymphoSeq R package was used for repertoire analyses. Clonality was computed as 1 minus normalized Shannon entropy; Gini coefficient was also calculated for each TRB dataset. To infer phenotypes in unsorted samples, TRB sequences from sorted subsets of the recipient or donor were mapped onto the unsorted samples of the same recipient. TCRdb stores this immuneACCESS table with in-frame sequences only. Part of the clones is absent; in the studies checked, under half of the shortfall reflects unresolved V genes, and no reason is known for the rest. The DNA gave D and trimming, while V, J and clone size come from that table. The table shows tens of thousands of clones here, with no singletons. The ten most abundant clones make up approximately 2% of the sample.

The CDR3 covers 14 residues, taking in both the cysteine and the phenylalanine. The kept DNA is CDR3 alone, 42 bases in frame from the first base. CDR1 and CDR2 (MNHNS, SASEGT) derive from the germline V gene. Relative to germline, V is 4 bases shorter and J is 0 bases shorter, with 7 bases between their ends. The sample comprised PBMCs. The chain is encoded by TRBV6-1 joined to TRBJ1-5, with the D gene not clear enough to name. The clonotype originates from a man in his forties in good health, CMV-negative, and a related stem cell transplant donor. The DNA is as follows: TGTGCCAGCAGTGGACGGGATAGCAATCAGCCCCAGCATTTT. It encodes CASSGRDSNQPQHF.